This T cell receptor (beta chain) was identified during a study of a mutant IDH1 vaccine in newly diagnosed glioma. Study overall: The sex distribution of treated patients was around 60% male and around 40% female, with a mean age of 40.4 years. Whole-study results and caveats: Top peripheral T cell clonotype shifts appeared unrelated to pseudoprogression.

Indicated time point: baseline, week 1 (first vaccination visit). Treatment in this sample: pre-vaccination baseline after standard-of-care therapy. The study enrolled donors with new WHO grade 3 or 4 IDH1-mutant, ATRX-lost astrocytomas. Concerning this clone: Antigen unknown.

Using immunoSEQ multiplex PCR, the repertoire was profiled, and TCRdb retains in-frame clones only, with some absent. The sample includes about 66,000 clones, around 86% of them seen just once. The V and J ends lost 4 bases and 0 bases respectively, with 15 bases between them. The CDR3 is 16 residues long. Germline loops: CDR1 SGHRS, CDR2 YFSETQ. V is TRBV5-1 and J is TRBJ2-3; D possibly corresponds to TRBD1 (5 bases). The receptor's source is a man aged 25 to 40 with glioma. This material consisted of PBMCs, taken from a glioma patient treated with radiotherapy, temozolomide or both. CDR3 nucleotides: TGCGCCAGCAGCCCCACAGGCAGCACTAGCACAGATACGCAGTATTTT. This translates into CASSPTGSTSTDTQYF.